Sequencing of this TCR beta chain was carried out in a study of cytomegalovirus exposure and HLA in healthy donors (dated by TCRdb to about 2017). Background for the entire study: According to an earlier analysis of a few hundred of the donors, some 180 million T cells yielded 90 million to 140 million unique TCR beta sequences and about 300 Gb of sequence data. An earlier analysis of 450 to 750 of the donors used high-throughput TCR beta sequencing to judge whether each TCR beta V gene segment behaved as functional or pseudogenic. Of the roughly 430 genotyped donors, around 81% fell in the genetic ancestry cluster associated with self-reported Caucasian donors. The study combined high-throughput TCR immunosequencing, statistical association of individual TCRs with disease status, and machine learning to predict cytomegalovirus infection status. Across approximately 400 genotyped donors of the cohort, an average of about 240,000 unique TCR beta nucleotide sequences per donor were sequenced, and around 20% of those sequences were non-productive. Alongside the repertoire data, information on donor age, sex, ethnicity and CMV serostatus was compiled. A later analysis re-analyzed previously published TCR beta repertoires from 666 donors and added high-resolution HLA genotyping to study TCR occurrence patterns. Besides the first cohort of under 700 subjects, a separate validation cohort made up of some 110 different subjects was used. Genome-wide SNP genotypes for about 60% of the roughly 700 donors were used in a later genetic analysis, which treated that subset as a discovery cohort. The aim of the study was to test whether cataloging public T cell receptors could identify signatures of past pathogen exposure. The study profiled the T cell repertoires of hundreds of subjects by immunosequencing and related them to cytomegalovirus serostatus. HLA typing included class I and class II loci at four-digit resolution. The later analysis used no new phenotypic data to find candidate immune exposures, relying instead on TCR beta sequences and their occurrence across donors. The number of typed donors differed by locus: about 620-640 for A, B, C, DRB1 and DQB1; some 500 for DQA1; around 610 for DPA1; and roughly 450 for DPB1. Several DR-DQ haplotypes were handled as single units for association and clustering because linkage in the cohort was strong. Roughly 300 gigabases of sequencing data and approximately 93 million unique TCR sequences were included in an early release covering about 700 HLA-typed donors. Every repertoire in the discovery cohort had been generated on one and the same sequencing platform. The investigation overall reported the following: The classifier was reported to diagnose cytomegalovirus status with high specificity and sensitivity in both the original cohort and the validation cohort. The sequencing pipeline was judged likely to have produced a cluster of highly shared sequence variants as a technical artifact. A later analysis reported that several top co-occurrence clusters appeared linked to parvovirus B19, influenza, CMV and Epstein-Barr virus. In vitro tests confirmed that a few of the cytomegalovirus-associated TCR beta chains recognize cytomegalovirus antigens. Most TCR sequences were observed very rarely across donors, whereas some public TCRs were present in many individuals. In a later analysis, most CMV-associated TCR beta chains were found to appear HLA-restricted, with HLA associations seemingly driven largely by CMV exposure. Sequencing depth was assumed to be roughly uniform across donors in the presence/absence analyses, though that assumption may not hold. In a later analysis, around 17,000 TCR beta sequences were associated with specific HLA alleles at a false discovery rate of 0.05. This cohort had only TCR beta chains sequenced, and the lack of alpha or paired-chain data limited which features could be detected. The only immune exposure information available for the cohort was CMV serostatus. A later analysis found that HLA-associated TCR beta chains were more clonally expanded and had lower generation probabilities than equally common non-associated chains. The authors suggested that the approach could potentially be extended to other disease states and immunological phenotypes. Because the 87-base-pair reads could not distinguish some IMGT-functional V segments, including TRBV6-2 and TRBV6-3, those segments were excluded. Because HLA typing was missing for some donors at each locus, association tests included only the typed subset. A later genetic analysis reported fewer N-insertions in productive TCRs among donors in an Asian-associated ancestry cluster than the roughly 670-donor mean. In a later genetic analysis, a missense DCLRE1C variant was associated with V-gene and J-gene trimming of TCR beta chains, and the association was replicated in an independent cohort. A further reported finding was that TCR beta sequences accurately predicted the HLA-A and HLA-B alleles for most subjects in the first cohort. The earlier analysis of fewer than 750 of the donors excluded 15 to 20 rarely observed V segments, including chromosome 9 orphons, because counts were too low. When HLA alleles, especially DR and DQ, strongly co-occurred, attributing TCR associations to individual alleles was difficult. Linkage disequilibrium might explain the correlated functional status among segregating V segments, but an unknown experimental factor could not be ruled out. A total of 150 or so TCR beta chains were listed by the study as associated with cytomegalovirus. Broadly in line with IMGT annotations, most TCR beta V segments showed up in productive rearrangements about 90% or about 30% of the time in an earlier analysis of approximately 600 of the donors. In a later analysis, TCR association rates were found to vary across HLA loci, with the most associated TCRs seen for DRB1 alleles and the fewest for HLA-C alleles.

Worth noting for this clone: It has no known antigen specificity. No much larger clone exists at a distance of one base, and base qualities are not known.

The cohort was made up of hundreds of healthy bone marrow donors. At the time of sampling, every cohort member was nominally healthy, though immune exposures that went unrecorded were likely present. The donor was CMV seronegative and belonged to the group of more than 300 seronegative cohort members. A peripheral blood sample was collected from each donor, and TCR beta sequencing was performed on peripheral blood mononuclear cells. The Qiagen DNeasy Blood Extraction Kit was used to extract genomic DNA from the blood cell samples. V has 1 base trimmed and J has 9 bases trimmed; junction bases matching no gene number 11. The CDR3 runs 16 residues from the cysteine to the phenylalanine. Only the CDR3 DNA is retained, 48 bases long and in frame from the first base. CDR1 SGHVS and CDR2 FNYEAQ are derived from the germline V gene. To prepare the library, the immunoSEQ multiplex PCR assay was applied. The multiplex PCR relied on a mix of 60 forward primers for TCR Vbeta segments and 13 reverse primers for TCR Jbeta segments. Amplification of the CDR3 region of rearranged TCR beta genes was performed with a multiplex PCR assay on genomic DNA. The amplified TCR beta libraries were sequenced on the Illumina HiSeq System as 87-base-pair reads. The source study handled its data this way. A later analysis counted approximately 76 million unique TCR beta chains across the roughly 700 repertoires, and approximately 11 million of these chains were shared by at least two donors. Raw reads were error-corrected and collapsed into unique sequences with a nearest-neighbor algorithm that merged closely related sequences to remove PCR and sequencing errors. To assign V, D and J gene segments, CDR3 sequences were aligned to IMGT reference sequences. Each retained sequence needed at least a six-nucleotide match to both a V gene segment and a J gene segment. Rearrangements were called productive when the CDR3 lacked stop codons and stayed in frame with V and J; all others were non-productive. Following IMGT convention, CDR3 was defined as the stretch from the second conserved V-encoded cysteine to the conserved J-encoded phenylalanine. The earlier analysis of 587 of the donors excluded sequences that lacked an unambiguous match to a single V gene segment. An earlier analysis of fewer than 650 of the donors classified V segments as functional when productive rearrangements were above 56.7% and as segregating when the standard deviation between donors was above 5%. To diagnose cytomegalovirus status from the catalog of TCR beta chain sequences, a statistical classification framework was built. In a later analysis, TCR nucleotide sequences were compared against IMGT/GENE-DB human TR gene sequences so that V and J genes could be assigned. In a later analysis, CDR3 sequences and most-parsimonious VDJ recombination scenarios were assigned using the TCRdist pipeline. In a later analysis, every TCR beta chain was defined by the combination of its CDR3 amino acid sequence and its V-gene family, and reads without a unique V-gene family were dropped. In a later analysis, 500 to 650 highly shared, low-generation-probability nucleotide sequences were removed to address suspected cross-contamination and a sequencing artifact. For each public chain, a later analysis derived a clonal expansion index from normalized ranks of inferred template counts within each repertoire. Generation probabilities in a later analysis came from a VDJ recombination model fitted to out-of-frame rearrangements, and those results were checked against IGoR. Hypergeometric tests were used in a later analysis to score TCR-TCR, TCR-HLA and TCR-CMV co-occurrence, with a repertoire-size bias correction applied to the TCR pairs. A later analysis estimated false discovery rates by permuting HLA or CMV assignments 20 times. In a later analysis, co-occurring TCRs were grouped using DBSCAN, with TCRdist sequence similarity added in when clustering inside HLA-allele-positive subsets. Repertoires with fewer than 30,000 or more than 120,000 public chains, plus five repertoires with anomalous nucleotide sharing, were excluded from co-occurrence clustering. In its TCRdb copy, this immuneACCESS table keeps in-frame sequences only and misses some clones. Where compared with another copy, unresolved V genes explain less than half of these, and the others have no known cause. V, J and clone size derive from that table, while D and trimming were established from the DNA sequence. The sample table records roughly 200,000 clones; over 80% of these occur just once. The ten biggest clones cover over 0.65% of the sample.

Recombination joined TRBV7-6 with TRBJ2-1; 8 nucleotides in the junction match TRBD2. This clonotype was sampled from a boy aged 2-9 years in good health and CMV-seronegative. Sequencing was carried out using PBMCs. The encoded CDR3 is CASSLGWSGGAAEQFF. The DNA sequence is as follows: TGTGCCAGCAGCTTAGGTTGGTCCGGGGGGGCGGCTGAGCAGTTCTTC.